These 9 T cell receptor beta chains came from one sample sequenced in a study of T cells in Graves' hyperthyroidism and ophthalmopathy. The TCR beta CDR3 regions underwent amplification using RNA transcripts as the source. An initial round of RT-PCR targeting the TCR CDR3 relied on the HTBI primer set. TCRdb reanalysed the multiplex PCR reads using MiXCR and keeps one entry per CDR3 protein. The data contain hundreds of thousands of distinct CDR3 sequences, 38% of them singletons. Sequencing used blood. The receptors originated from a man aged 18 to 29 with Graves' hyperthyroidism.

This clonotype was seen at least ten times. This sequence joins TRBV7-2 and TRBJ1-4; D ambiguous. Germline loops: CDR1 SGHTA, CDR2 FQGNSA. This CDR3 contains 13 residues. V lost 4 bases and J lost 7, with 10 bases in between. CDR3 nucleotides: TGTGCCAGCAGCTGGGGTACGGCTGAAAAACTGTTTTTT. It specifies CASSWGTAEKLFF. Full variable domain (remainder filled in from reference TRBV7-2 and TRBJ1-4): GAGVSQSPSNKVTEKGKDVELRCDPISGHTALYWYRQSLGQGLEFLIYFQGNSAPDKSGLPSDRFSAERTGGSVSTLTIQRTQQEDSAVYLCASSWGTAEKLFFGSGTQLSVL.

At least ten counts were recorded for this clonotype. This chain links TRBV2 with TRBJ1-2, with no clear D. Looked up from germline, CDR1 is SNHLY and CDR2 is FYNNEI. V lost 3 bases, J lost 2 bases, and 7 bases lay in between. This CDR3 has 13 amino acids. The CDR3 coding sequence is TGTGCCAGCAGTGATGACACGAACTATGGCTACACCTTC. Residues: CASSDDTNYGYTF.

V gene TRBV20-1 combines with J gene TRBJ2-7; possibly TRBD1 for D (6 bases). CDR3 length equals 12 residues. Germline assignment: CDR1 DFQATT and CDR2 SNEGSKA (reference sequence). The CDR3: CSSPTDSYEQYF. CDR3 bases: TGCAGCTCACCGACGGACAGTTACGAGCAGTACTTC.

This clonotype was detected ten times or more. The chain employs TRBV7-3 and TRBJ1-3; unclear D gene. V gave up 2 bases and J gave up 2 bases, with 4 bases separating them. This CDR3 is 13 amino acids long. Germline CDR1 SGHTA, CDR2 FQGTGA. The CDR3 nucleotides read TGTGCCAGCAGCTTAGGGGCTGGAAACACCATATATTTT. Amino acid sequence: CASSLGAGNTIYF.

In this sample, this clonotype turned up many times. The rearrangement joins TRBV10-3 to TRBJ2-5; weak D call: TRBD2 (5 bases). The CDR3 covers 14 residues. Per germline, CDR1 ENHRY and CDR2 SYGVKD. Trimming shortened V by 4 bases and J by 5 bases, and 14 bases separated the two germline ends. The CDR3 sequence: CAISVEAQGETQYF. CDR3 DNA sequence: TGTGCCATCAGTGTGGAGGCCCAAGGGGAGACCCAGTACTTC.

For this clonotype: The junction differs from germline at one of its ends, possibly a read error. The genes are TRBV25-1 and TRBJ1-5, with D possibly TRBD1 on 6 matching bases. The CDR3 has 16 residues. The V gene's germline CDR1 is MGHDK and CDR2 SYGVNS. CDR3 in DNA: TGTGCCTGCAGTGCAAACAGGGATACTAGCAATCAGCCCCAGCATTTT. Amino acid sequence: CACSANRDTSNQPQHF.

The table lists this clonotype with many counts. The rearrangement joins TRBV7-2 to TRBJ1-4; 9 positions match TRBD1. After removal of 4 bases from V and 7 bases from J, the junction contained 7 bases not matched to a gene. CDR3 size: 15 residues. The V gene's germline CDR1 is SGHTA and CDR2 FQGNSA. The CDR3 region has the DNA TGTGCCAGCAGCTGGACAGGGGCAGAGAGTGAAAAACTGTTTTTT. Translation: CASSWTGAESEKLFF.

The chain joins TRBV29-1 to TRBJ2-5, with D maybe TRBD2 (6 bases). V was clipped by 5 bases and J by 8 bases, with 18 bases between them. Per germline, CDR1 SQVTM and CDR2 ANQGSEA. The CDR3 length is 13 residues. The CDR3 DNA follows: TGCAGCGTTCGGCGGGGAGGTACGGTCACCCAGTACTTC. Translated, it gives CSVRRGGTVTQYF.

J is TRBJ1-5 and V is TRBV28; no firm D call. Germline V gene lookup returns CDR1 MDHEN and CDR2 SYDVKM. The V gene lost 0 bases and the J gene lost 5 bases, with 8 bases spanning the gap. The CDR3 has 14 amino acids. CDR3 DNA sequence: TGTGCCAGCAGTTTATGGGTCCCACATCAGCCCCAGCATTTT. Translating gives CASSLWVPHQPQHF.